This T cell receptor beta chain was sequenced for a study of vaccination effects on CD4 cells after COVID-19. Turning to this clone: Its target is unknown.

General study results and limits: Limitations: small convalescent group and missing early post-infection timepoints.

Antigen-specific CD4+ T cells were expanded (with viral peptide pools) by the ViraFEST assay ahead of sequencing. Following culture for nine to ten days, CD4+ T cells were isolated. None of these healthy vaccinees had been infected with SARS-CoV-2 before vaccination. Each well held some 2 million PBMC cultured with around 9.7 ug/ml peptides and 9.5 to 10 IU/ml IL-2. IL-2 medium supplanted half the medium on days 3 and 7. Assay: immunoSEQ multiplex PCR; the TCRdb copy retains only in-frame clones and omits some. The sample shows about 43,000 clones, around 76% of them seen only once. The sequence derives from a human donor who received a COVID-19 vaccine. The starting material was CD4+ T cells from PBMCs cultured with SARS-CoV-2 spike peptides, obtained before COVID-19 vaccination.

In DNA, the CDR3 is TGCGCCAGCAGCGCGAAACACAGGGGAAGGACTGAAGCTTTCTTT. Its protein product is CASSAKHRGRTEAFF. The V and J genes are TRBV5-1 and TRBJ1-1, with TRBD1 matching 7 bases. The CDR3 totals 15 residues. V shed 4 bases and J 5 bases; nucleotides not matched to a gene: 11. Germline loops: CDR1 SGHRS, CDR2 YFSETQ.